This T cell receptor (beta chain) is drawn from a study of Ad26.COV2.S vaccination and SARS-CoV-2 variants. Whole-study context: A participant enrolled in the COV1001 Ad26.COV2.S trial arm provided the sample.

Profiling relied on immunoSEQ multiplex PCR, and the TCRdb table lists in-frame clones only, not all of them. The sample has about 380,000 clones; roughly 80% are singletons. Findings and caveats of the study: Quantification of TCR breadth and depth may have yielded underestimates of total T cell responses. It was found that vaccine and placebo recipients had similar non-spike TCR breadth.

Treatment in this sample: around 19 received Ad26.COV2.S at low or high dose, single or two shots; several received placebo; per-sample allocation not given. The investigators took samples on day 63 after the first vaccine or placebo injection. This clone was recorded once. Its antigen is undetermined. This TCR derives from a person between 18 and 65 years old who received the Ad26.COV2.S COVID-19 vaccine or a placebo. Sample: peripheral blood, taken in a trial of Ad26.COV2.S vaccine versus placebo.

CDR3 amino acids: CASSLTPGGPGDTEAFF. CDR3 DNA sequence: TGTGCCAGCAGCTTAACTCCAGGGGGCCCTGGAGACACTGAAGCTTTCTTT. V gene TRBV7-3 combines with J gene TRBJ1-1, with 8 bases matching TRBD1. Unmatched junction bases numbered 9, after V lost 0 bases and J lost 3 bases. This CDR3 has 17 amino acids. Germline CDR1 and CDR2: SGHTA and FQGTGA.